This TCR beta chain derives from a study of blood T cell repertoires in COVID-19. The CDR3 has 15 amino acids. The V gene lost 3 bases and the J gene lost 0 bases, with 9 bases spanning the gap. CDR1 is SGHRS, CDR2 YFSETQ, per germline. Profiled with immunoSEQ multiplex PCR; TCRdb holds only in-frame clones, not every one. The sample records approximately 200,000 clones, approximately 81% being singletons. In the case of this clone: Within the sample, other DNA sequences also encode this same CDR3.

The genes are TRBV5-1 and TRBJ2-2, with D possibly matching TRBD2 (5 bases). What was sequenced was peripheral blood. The receptor was derived from a woman older than 75 with COVID-19, enrolled during active disease. CDR3: CASSSGLANTGELFF. The DNA for the CDR3 is TGCGCCAGCAGCTCCGGACTGGCGAACACCGGGGAGCTGTTTTTT.